This T cell receptor (beta chain) derives from a study of T-cell memory formation after mild COVID-19. Ten or more counts support this clonotype. Trimming left V 5 bases short and J 4 bases short, with 4 bases between. CDR3 length: 11 amino acids. The V gene's germline CDR1 is SGHRS and CDR2 YFSETQ. One entry per CDR3 protein, called by TCRdb with MiXCR from the 5' RACE reads. In the table there are some 320,000 distinct CDR3 sequences, approximately 14% of which are singletons. The material sequenced was PBMCs or a T cell subset sorted from them (not recorded which). V and J are TRBV5-1 and TRBJ2-1; D not resolved. The receptor was derived from a man between 18 and 29 years old who had mild COVID-19 (a few samples of this study predate the infection). Cell type and time point are not known. The chain's CDR3 is CASRGYNEQFF. The CDR3 DNA reads as TGCGCCAGCAGAGGGTACAATGAGCAGTTCTTC.